Included here is one T cell receptor beta chain sequence, with context. Profiled with immunoSEQ multiplex PCR; TCRdb holds only in-frame clones, not every one. The data show about 25,000 clones, with around 26% seen just once and roughly 17% held by the top ten. The data derive from a study of neoadjuvant anti-PD-1 for oral cavity cancer. Overall study context: Patients without progression got a fourth dose around day 43.

Time point defined: after neoadjuvant nivolumab, at surgical resection. The source material was tumor tissue, sampled after nivolumab (anti-PD-1) treatment. This receptor was obtained from a person aged 35-79 years with oral cavity squamous cell carcinoma.

This CDR3 is CASSPQVLGGQGEKLFF. CDR3 in DNA: TGTGCCAGCAGTCCCCAAGTCTTGGGGGGGCAAGGCGAAAAACTGTTTTTT. The V and J genes are TRBV27 and TRBJ1-4; possibly TRBD1 for D (6 bases). Trimming removed 5 bases at V and 8 bases at J, with 24 bases between. CDR1 and CDR2 from the germline V gene are MNHEY and SMNVEV (reference sequence). This CDR3 region has 17 residues.